One and the same sample provided the 17 T cell receptor beta chains below, sequenced in a study of CD8 T cells in Susac syndrome. An amount of RNA that ranged from roughly 0.45 to 1 ug was reverse transcribed with random hexamers. TCRdb analysed the immunoSEQ multiplex PCR reads with MiXCR anew, one entry per CDR3 protein. The profile covers around 280,000 distinct CDR3 sequences, with 92% appearing a single time and roughly 0.07% taken by the ten largest. Sequencing was carried out using CD4+ T cells from PBMCs. These receptors all stem from a human donor with multiple sclerosis.

The genes are TRBV5-5 and TRBJ2-2; TRBD1 matches at 10 bases. V dropped 0 bases and J dropped 5; count of bases not matched to a gene: 4. The CDR3 totals 16 residues. Germline V gives CDR1 SGHKS, CDR2 YYEKEE (reference sequence). The CDR3 loop is CASSLAQDRGTGELFF. For the CDR3, the DNA is TGTGCCAGCAGCTTGGCACAGGACAGGGGGACCGGGGAGCTGTTTTTT.

The rearrangement uses TRBV7-2 and TRBJ2-3; D gene uncertain. The CDR3 has 15 residues. Germline V gives CDR1 SGHTA, CDR2 FQGNSA. V lost 1 base to trimming and J lost 14 bases, with 22 bases between them. In DNA form, the CDR3 reads TGTGCCAGCAGCTTAGACGGAAATTCCCACCTAGGGCGGTATTTT. It encodes CASSLDGNSHLGRYF.

This CDR3 is CASSFSDDRGAFF. CDR3 nucleotide sequence: TGTGCCAGCAGCTTTTCAGACGACCGGGGAGCTTTCTTT. The V call is TRBV7-9, the J call TRBJ1-1; D ambiguous. The V end lost 3 bases, the J end lost 10 bases, and 15 bases lay between the germline ends. Germline CDR1 is SEHNR and CDR2 is FQNEAQ (reference sequence). This CDR3 is 13 amino acids long. Complete variable domain (other parts from reference TRBV7-9 and TRBJ1-1): DTGVSQNPRHKITKRGQNVTFRCDPISEHNRLYWYRQTLGQGPEFLTYFQNEAQLEKSRLLSDRFSAERPKGSFSTLEIQRTEQGDSAMYLCASSFSDDRGAFFGQGTRLTVV.

The chain joins TRBV7-9 to TRBJ1-2, with a tentative D call TRBD1 (5 bases). Germline lookup yields CDR1 SEHNR and CDR2 FQNEAQ (reference sequence). The V end lost 7 bases, the J end lost 8 bases, and 14 bases lay between the germline ends. The CDR3 consists of 12 residues. The CDR3 region has the DNA TGTGCCAGCACCCGGGGGGACGGGGGCTACACCTTC. It encodes CASTRGDGGYTF.

The chain joins TRBV12-3 or TRBV12-4 to TRBJ2-6; 8 nucleotides agree with TRBD1. V gave up 9 bases and J gave up 2 bases; unmatched junction bases: 9. The CDR3 is 16 residues long. CDR3 in DNA: TGTGCCAGACCGACAGGGGTCCTGGCTGGGGCCAACGTCCTGACTTTC. The encoded protein is CARPTGVLAGANVLTF.

V is TRBV20-1 and J is TRBJ2-7, with D possibly being TRBD1 or TRBD2 (6 bases each). V shed 3 bases and J shed 1 base, with 13 bases lying between them. The CDR3 is 14 amino acids. Germline assignment: CDR1 DFQATT and CDR2 SNEGSKA (reference sequence). DNA of the CDR3: TGCAGTGCTAGGGGGGGCTTCCTATCCTACGAGCAGTACTTC. This codes for CSARGGFLSYEQYF.

The rearrangement links TRBV29-1 to TRBJ2-7, with TRBD1 matching 7 bases. Germline loops: CDR1 SQVTM, CDR2 ANQGSEA. V shed 7 bases and J 4 bases; nucleotides not matched to a gene: 19. The CDR3 is 16 residues long. The CDR3 sequence is CSATTVDRPQPYEQYF. CDR3 in DNA: TGCAGCGCAACGACCGTGGACAGGCCCCAACCGTACGAGCAGTACTTC.

This chain joins TRBV7-2 and TRBJ2-4; tentative D call: TRBD1 (5 bases). The ends were cut back, 1 base at V and 0 bases at J, with 16 bases in the middle. Germline V CDR1 and CDR2: SGHTA, FQGNSA. CDR3 length equals 18 residues. In DNA, the CDR3 is TGTGCCAGCAGCTTAGGGACCTGGGGCGGCCTAGCCAAAAACATTCAGTACTTC. It is translated as CASSLGTWGGLAKNIQYF. Looking up the rest from reference TRBV7-2 and TRBJ2-4 gives the full variable domain: GAGVSQSPSNKVTEKGKDVELRCDPISGHTALYWYRQSLGQGLEFLIYFQGNSAPDKSGLPSDRFSAERTGGSVSTLTIQRTQQEDSAVYLCASSLGTWGGLAKNIQYFGAGTRLSVL.

V is TRBV7-6 and J is TRBJ1-4; no clear D. Germline lookup yields CDR1 SGHVS and CDR2 FNYEAQ. V gave up 5 bases and J gave up 3 bases, with 13 bases separating them. This CDR3 contains 15 residues. CDR3 loop: CASSPHPRSNEKLFF. The CDR3 DNA is TGTGCCAGCAGCCCCCACCCGCGATCTAATGAAAAACTGTTTTTT.

The chain has TRBV6-9 and TRBJ1-1, with D perhaps TRBD1 (5 bases). CDR1 and CDR2 from the germline V gene are MNHGY and SVAAGI. V lost 2 bases and J 4 bases, leaving 17 bases between the germline ends. CDR3 length: 16 amino acids. This CDR3 is CASSYLSSGTGTEAFF. The CDR3 coding sequence is TGTGCCAGCAGTTATCTTTCTTCCGGGACGGGCACTGAAGCTTTCTTT.

This clonotype occurred once. The rearrangement uses TRBV27 and TRBJ2-5; 8 bases match TRBD2. This CDR3 is 13 amino acids long. Germline V CDR1 and CDR2: MNHEY, SMNVEV (reference sequence). J was trimmed by 4 bases and V by 6 bases; bases with no gene match: 4. CDR3: CASSGGARETQYF. CDR3 nucleotides: TGTGCCAGCAGCGGGGGGGCAAGAGAGACCCAGTACTTC.

This chain joins TRBV30 and TRBJ2-7; TRBD1 matches at 11 bases. The CDR3 extends over 13 amino acids. Germline lookup yields CDR1 GTSNPN and CDR2 SVGIG (reference sequence). V lost 2 bases, J lost 6 bases, and 3 bases stayed unmatched. In DNA, the CDR3 is TGTGCCTGGAGTCGGGACAGGGGGACCGAGCAGTACTTC. Protein sequence: CAWSRDRGTEQYF.

The chain combines TRBV10-1 with TRBJ1-1, with a weak D call TRBD1 (6 bases). Trimming shortened V by 5 bases and J by 8 bases, and 15 bases separated the two germline ends. In germline, CDR1 is WNHNN, CDR2 SYGVQD (reference sequence). This CDR3 contains 13 residues. The CDR3 spells CASSQQQGFEAFF. As DNA, the CDR3 is TGCGCCAGCAGTCAACAACAGGGATTCGAAGCTTTCTTT.

The rearrangement uses TRBV6-2 or TRBV6-3 and TRBJ2-7, with 10 bases fitting TRBD1. Germline V lookup: CDR1 MNHEY, CDR2 SVGEGT. The V and J ends lost 6 bases and 2 bases, in that order; junction bases with no gene match: 4. This CDR3 is 14 amino acids long. The CDR3 nucleotides are TGTGCCAGCAGCCCCGACAGGGGGCCCTACGAGCAGTACTTC. Translation gives CASSPDRGPYEQYF.

The chain recombines TRBV5-1 with TRBJ1-1, with 8 bases aligning to TRBD1. The germline V gene has CDR1 SGHRS and CDR2 YFSETQ. The CDR3 is 15 amino acids. The V segment lost 3 bases and the J segment 7 bases; nucleotides outside the gene matches: 11. The CDR3 DNA is TGCGCCAGCAGCTCAGCAGGGGGCGCGGCGGTTGAAGCTTTCTTT. The encoded protein is CASSSAGGAAVEAFF.

The chain couples TRBV14 to TRBJ1-1; D is undetermined. Germline values: CDR1 SGHDN, CDR2 FVKESK. The CDR3 has 17 amino acids. Trimming removed 2 bases from V and 4 bases from J, with 20 bases in between. The CDR3: CASSQHIPGPLGTEAFF. For the CDR3, the DNA is TGTGCCAGCAGCCAACATATACCCGGCCCGCTTGGCACTGAAGCTTTCTTT.

The chain is built from TRBV4-3 and TRBJ2-1, with TRBD1 matching over 10 bases. V trimming: 1 base; J trimming: 5 bases; junction bases outside the gene matches: 5. The CDR3 contains 16 residues. Germline CDR1 and CDR2: LGHNA and YSLEER. The DNA for the CDR3 is TGCGCCAGCAGCCAAGGAGACAGGGGGCGGAACAATGAGCAGTTCTTC. Translated: CASSQGDRGRNNEQFF.